The 24 T cell receptor beta chains below come from one sample, sequenced in a study of blood T cells in healthy people across ages. The authors ran a second PCR of about 6 to 11 cycles using a sample-barcoded 5' primer and a J-beta primer mix. MiXCR was run by TCRdb on the 5' RACE reads, yielding one entry per CDR3 protein. Among some 1.6 million distinct CDR3 sequences listed, roughly a third were seen once. The source material was blood. Every receptor here comes from a woman in her thirties in good health.

This clonotype was picked up many times. This chain joins TRBV7-9 and TRBJ2-5; D remains ambiguous. Trimming left V 6 bases short and J 1 base short, with 9 bases between. Germline V gene sequence: CDR1 SEHNR, CDR2 FQNEAQ (reference sequence). The CDR3 is 13 amino acids. Written as DNA, the CDR3 is TGTGCCAGCAGAAAAGGGATCCAAGAGACCCAGTACTTC. Protein sequence: CASRKGIQETQYF.

This clonotype was seen only a few times. CDR3 DNA: TGTGCCAGCAGCCAGAATGTGCATTCTGGGGCCAACGTCCTGACTTTC. Translated, it gives CASSQNVHSGANVLTF. The V call is TRBV3-1, the J call TRBJ2-6; no clear D. Per the germline V gene, CDR1 is LGHDT and CDR2 is YNNKEL (reference sequence). The CDR3 contains 16 residues. Trimming left V 3 bases short and J 1 base short, with 10 bases between.

This chain uses TRBV3-1 with TRBJ2-1, with TRBD1 matching over 7 bases. This CDR3 is 16 amino acids long. The germline V gene encodes CDR1 LGHDT and CDR2 YNNKEL (reference sequence). V lost 1 base to trimming and J lost 1 base; unmatched junction nucleotides: 4. This CDR3 reads CASSQGTGASYNEQFF. CDR3 DNA: TGTGCCAGCAGCCAAGGTACAGGGGCGTCCTACAATGAGCAGTTCTTC.

The chain is built from TRBV10-3 and TRBJ1-5, with D unresolved. The germline V gene encodes CDR1 ENHRY and CDR2 SYGVKD. There are 12 residues in the CDR3. The germline V and J ends were trimmed by 7 bases and 4 bases, with 8 bases remaining between them. CDR3 in DNA: TGTGCCATCAATCGGGGAAATCAGCCCCAGCATTTT. It is translated as CAINRGNQPQHF.

There are a few counts of this clonotype. The rearrangement uses TRBV4-1 and TRBJ2-7, with TRBD1 identical over 9 bases. J lost 2 bases, V lost 3 bases, and 8 bases had no gene match. CDR1 and CDR2 (germline): MGHRA, YSYEKL. This CDR3 comprises 16 residues. The CDR3, as DNA: TGCGCCAGCAGCCACAACAGGGGGCGAGACCCCTACGAGCAGTACTTC. Translating gives CASSHNRGRDPYEQYF.

This clonotype has ten or more counts. The chain carries TRBV7-9 and TRBJ2-5, with 8 bases lining up with TRBD2. The CDR3 sequence is 14 residues long. Germline loops: CDR1 SEHNR, CDR2 FQNEAQ (reference sequence). Unmatched junction bases numbered 2, after V lost 1 base and J lost 4 bases. The CDR3 spells CASSLGTSRETQYF. CDR3 sequence (DNA): TGTGCCAGCAGCTTAGGGACTAGCCGAGAGACCCAGTACTTC.

This clonotype has a count of ten or more. This chain uses TRBV29-1 with TRBJ2-7, with 7 positions matching TRBD1. The CDR3 is 14 amino acids. Trimming took 7 bases from V and 5 from J; bases not matched to a gene: 14. Per the germline V gene, CDR1 is SQVTM and CDR2 is ANQGSEA. The CDR3 DNA follows: TGCAGCGCTATACCACAGGGGAGTGGGAACGAGCAGTACTTC. Residues: CSAIPQGSGNEQYF.

DNA for the CDR3: TGTGCCAGCAGAATTCATCGACTAGCGGGGTACAATGAGCAGTTCTTC. Amino acids: CASRIHRLAGYNEQFF. This sequence joins TRBV28 and TRBJ2-1; 11 nucleotides agree with TRBD2. The CDR3 covers 16 residues. Germline CDR1 is MDHEN and CDR2 is SYDVKM. With 6 bases clipped from V and 4 bases from J, the junction kept 8 bases outside the gene matches. Full variable domain (outside the CDR3, taken from reference TRBV28 and TRBJ2-1): DVKVTQSSRYLVKRTGEKVFLECVQDMDHENMFWYRQDPGLGLRLIYFSYDVKMKEKGDIPEGYSVSREKKERFSLILESASTNQTSMYLCASRIHRLAGYNEQFFGPGTRLTVL.

For this clonotype: This may be a read error: a much more frequent sequence differs by one nucleotide. The chain has TRBV4-1 and TRBJ2-7; 7 positions match TRBD2. The CDR3 runs 13 residues. V was pared by 3 bases and J by 3 bases, with 2 bases of the junction left unmatched. The germline CDR1 and CDR2 sequences are MGHRA and YSYEKL. The chain's CDR3 is CASSHGGNYEQYF. As DNA, the CDR3 is TGCGCCAGCAGCCACGGGGGGAACTACGAGCAGTACTTC.

This clonotype has a single count. The gene calls are TRBV5-5 and TRBJ2-3; TRBD2 matches at 7 bases. After removal of 0 bases from V and 2 bases from J, the junction contained 6 bases not matched to a gene. Per germline, CDR1 SGHKS and CDR2 YYEKEE (reference sequence). The CDR3 runs 16 residues. CDR3 protein: CASSLEYKRDTDTQYF. CDR3 nucleotides: TGTGCCAGCAGCTTGGAATATAAGCGGGACACAGATACGCAGTATTTT.

This clonotype was seen ten or more times. The chain uses TRBV3-1 and TRBJ2-7; maybe TRBD2 (5 bases). CDR1 is LGHDT and CDR2 is YNNKEL in the germline V gene (reference sequence). V shed 7 bases and J shed 7 bases, with 14 bases lying between them. The CDR3 is made up of 12 amino acids. CDR3 nucleotides: TGTGCCAGCACTCAACCAGGAGGAGAGCAGTACTTC. Protein: CASTQPGGEQYF.

The chain joins TRBV4-1 to TRBJ1-2, with a possible D match to TRBD1 (6 bases). Between the trimmed V and J ends, which lost 2 bases and 0 bases, there was a span of 10 bases. This CDR3 spans 15 amino acids. Looked up from germline, CDR1 is MGHRA and CDR2 is YSYEKL. The CDR3 coding sequence is TGCGCCAGCAGCCAAAGGGACATTTCTAACTATGGCTACACCTTC. Translating it yields CASSQRDISNYGYTF.

This clonotype was seen only a few times. The chain links TRBV24-1 to TRBJ2-3, with TRBD2 matching over 13 bases. The J segment lost 2 bases and the V segment lost 4 bases, leaving 5 bases of the junction unmatched. The CDR3 covers 17 residues. The germline CDR1 and CDR2 sequences are KGHDR and SFDVKD. In nucleotides, the CDR3 is TGTGCCACCAGTGAGGGCGGACTAGCGGGGGACACAGATACGCAGTATTTT. This encodes CATSEGGLAGDTDTQYF.

The chain recombines TRBV20-1 with TRBJ2-3; 8 nucleotides agree with TRBD1. The CDR3 is 13 amino acids. Germline loops: CDR1 DFQATT, CDR2 SNEGSKA (reference sequence). J lost 4 bases, V lost 6 bases, and 6 bases had no gene match. CDR3 nucleotides: TGCAGTGCCGAGACAGGGGCCCCAGATACGCAGTATTTT. It codes for CSAETGAPDTQYF.

This chain connects TRBV3-1 to TRBJ2-5; D uncertain. The germline CDR1 and CDR2 sequences are LGHDT and YNNKEL (reference sequence). The CDR3 extends over 14 amino acids. V was trimmed by 4 bases and J by 2 bases, leaving 11 bases between them. The CDR3 DNA reads as TGTGCCAGCAGCCCCGAATCTGGTCAAGAGACCCAGTACTTC. It translates to CASSPESGQETQYF.

This clonotype was observed a few times. The chain is built from TRBV2 and TRBJ2-1; TRBD2 agrees at 10 bases. CDR3 length equals 15 residues. Germline V lookup: CDR1 SNHLY, CDR2 FYNNEI. J was trimmed by 5 bases and V by 4 bases; bases with no gene match: 5. CDR3 loop: CASSVTSGADNEQFF. CDR3 bases: TGTGCCAGCAGTGTAACTAGCGGGGCGGACAATGAGCAGTTCTTC.

The chain employs TRBV7-2 and TRBJ2-5; TRBD1 aligns across 10 bases. Germline V gene sequence: CDR1 SGHTA, CDR2 FQGNSA. The CDR3 consists of 14 residues. With V trimmed by 5 bases and J by 4 bases, 4 bases remained unmatched. CDR3 nucleotides: TGTGCCAGCAGCACGGGACAGGGGACAGAGACCCAGTACTTC. Amino acid sequence: CASSTGQGTETQYF.

This clonotype was counted a few times. The V call is TRBV6-1, the J call TRBJ2-5; D might be TRBD2 (6 bases). The CDR3 has 14 residues. Germline V lookup: CDR1 MNHNS, CDR2 SASEGT. Trimming removed 2 bases at V and 4 bases at J, with 11 bases between. The CDR3 reads CASSETGTPETQYF. CDR3 nucleotides: TGTGCCAGCAGTGAAACCGGGACTCCAGAGACCCAGTACTTC.

This clonotype was picked up a small number of times. V and J are TRBV7-9 and TRBJ2-5, with 15 bases matching TRBD2. V was clipped by 5 bases and J by 5 bases; unmatched bases: 9. Per the germline V gene, CDR1 is SEHNR and CDR2 is FQNEAQ (reference sequence). The CDR3 consists of 17 residues. CDR3 sequence (DNA): TGTGCCAGCAGCCCAGGACTAGCGGGGGGGCGTTGGGAGACCCAGTACTTC. It encodes CASSPGLAGGRWETQYF.

The chain recombines TRBV20-1 with TRBJ2-5; D is unclear. CDR3 length equals 12 residues. V gave up 1 base and J gave up 6 bases, with 9 bases separating them. Germline CDR1 reads DFQATT; CDR2 reads SNEGSKA (reference sequence). The CDR3 here is CSARVGTQTQYF. CDR3 DNA: TGCAGTGCTAGAGTGGGAACACAGACCCAGTACTTC.

The chain joins TRBV5-1 to TRBJ1-1, with 7 bases lining up with TRBD1. Germline V gives CDR1 SGHRS, CDR2 YFSETQ. V was clipped by 1 base and J by 1 base; unmatched bases: 4. CDR3 length: 15 amino acids. CDR3 region: CASSLIWDRNTEAFF. The CDR3 DNA reads as TGCGCCAGCAGCTTGATATGGGACAGGAACACTGAAGCTTTCTTT.

This clonotype was seen once. V gene TRBV3-1 combines with J gene TRBJ2-7; maybe TRBD2 (6 bases). This CDR3 region has 15 residues. V was pared by 1 base and J by 1 base, with 11 bases between. In germline, CDR1 is LGHDT, CDR2 YNNKEL (reference sequence). Here the CDR3 DNA reads TGTGCCAGCAGCCAAGCAGCGGGCACGTCCTACGAGCAGTACTTC. It encodes CASSQAAGTSYEQYF.

This clonotype was seen at least ten times. This chain links TRBV4-1 with TRBJ1-5, with a possible D match to TRBD1 (5 bases). Germline V gene sequence: CDR1 MGHRA, CDR2 YSYEKL. The CDR3 runs to 15 residues. V dropped 0 bases and J dropped 3 bases, with 9 bases sitting between them. CDR3 protein: CASSQDSRANQPQHF. The CDR3 region has the DNA TGCGCCAGCAGCCAAGATAGCAGGGCCAATCAGCCCCAGCATTTT.

The table lists this clonotype with many counts. Written as DNA, the CDR3 is TGCGCCAGCAGCCAAGATCTAGGACTAGCGGGAGAAGCAGATACGCAGTATTTT. It specifies CASSQDLGLAGEADTQYF. The rearrangement links TRBV4-1 to TRBJ2-3, with TRBD2 identical over 13 bases. The CDR3 extends over 18 amino acids. Germline trimming cut 0 bases from V and 4 bases from J; bases unmatched to any gene: 7. Germline V gives CDR1 MGHRA, CDR2 YSYEKL.